This T cell receptor beta chain came from a study of blood T cells in healthy people across ages. A J-beta primer mix and a sample-barcoded 5' primer were used in a second PCR of roughly 7 to 12 cycles. Every sample returned 2.5 million or more CDR3-containing paired-end reads. TCRdb called the 5' RACE reads again in MiXCR, with one record for every CDR3 protein. The sample consists of more than 900,000 distinct CDR3 sequences, approximately 25% of them appearing once. The CDR3 totals 14 residues. Germline V CDR1 and CDR2: SGHAT, FQDESV (reference sequence). V shed 3 bases, J shed 4 bases, and the junction held 5 bases outside the gene matches. A further study also used this sample, focusing on T cells of mothers and their children. Per that study: Random nucleotides (2-4) and sample barcodes were added by the M1S primer used in the second PCR.

The sample was blood. The V gene is TRBV11-1, the J gene TRBJ2-5; 7 positions match TRBD1. This receptor was identified in a girl aged 2 to 9 in good health. CDR3: CASSFGTAGETQYF. CDR3 in DNA: TGTGCCAGCAGCTTCGGGACAGCAGGAGAGACCCAGTACTTC.